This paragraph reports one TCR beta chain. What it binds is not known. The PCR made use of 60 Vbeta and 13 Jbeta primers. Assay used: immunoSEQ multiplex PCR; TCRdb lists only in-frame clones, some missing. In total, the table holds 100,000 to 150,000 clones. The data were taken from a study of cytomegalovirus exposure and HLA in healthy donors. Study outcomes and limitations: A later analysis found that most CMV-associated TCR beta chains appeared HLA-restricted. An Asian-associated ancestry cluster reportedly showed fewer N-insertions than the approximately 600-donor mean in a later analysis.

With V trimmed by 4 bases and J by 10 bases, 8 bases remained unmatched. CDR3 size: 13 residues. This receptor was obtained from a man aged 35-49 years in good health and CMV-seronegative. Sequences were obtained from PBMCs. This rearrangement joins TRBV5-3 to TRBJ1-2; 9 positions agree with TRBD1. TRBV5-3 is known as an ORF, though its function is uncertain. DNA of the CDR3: TGTGCCAGAAGCCGACAGGGGGTAGCCTCCTACACCTTC. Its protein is CARSRQGVASYTF.